This passage covers 31 T cell receptor beta chains from one sample sequenced in a study of response to subunit inactivated influenza vaccine. Using its own MiXCR run on the RT-PCR reads, TCRdb lists one record per CDR3 protein. The sample includes 710,000 or so distinct CDR3 sequences, roughly 14% seen only once; the top ten take roughly 11%. Specimen: PBMCs from blood, collected 12 days after vaccination. These receptors were obtained from a man aged 45-65 years who received an inactivated influenza vaccine.

The V and J genes are TRBV12-3 or TRBV12-4 and TRBJ1-1; D uncertain. The V gene lost 3 bases and the J gene lost 4 bases, with 9 bases spanning the gap. This CDR3 has 13 residues. The CDR3, as DNA: TGTGCCAGCAGTTTCGGCCAGTCCACTGAAGCTTTCTTT. Translating gives CASSFGQSTEAFF.

This clonotype was seen ten or more times. The gene calls are TRBV19 and TRBJ2-1; 9 bases align to TRBD2. This CDR3 has 17 residues. CDR1 is LNHDA, CDR2 SQIVND, per germline (reference sequence). Trimming cost V 3 bases and J 7 bases; bases outside gene matches: 13. The CDR3 is CASSILLVSGSMNEQFF. The CDR3 DNA reads TGTGCCAGTAGTATCCTCCTGGTTAGCGGGAGTATGAATGAGCAGTTCTTC.

The rearrangement uses TRBV7-9 and TRBJ2-7, with 10 bases that match TRBD1. Germline V lookup: CDR1 SEHNR, CDR2 FQNEAQ (reference sequence). The CDR3 sequence is 16 residues long. V was pared by 6 bases and J by 1 base, with 9 bases of the junction left unmatched. This chain's CDR3 is CASRPFPGQGSYEQYF. The DNA of the CDR3 is TGTGCCAGCAGGCCGTTTCCGGGACAGGGGTCCTACGAGCAGTACTTC.

This clonotype was seen more than once but under ten times. The rearrangement uses TRBV4-3 and TRBJ2-7; 8 nucleotides align to TRBD1. V shed 0 bases and J 2 bases; nucleotides not matched to a gene: 3. Germline V gene data show CDR1 as LGHNA and CDR2 as YSLEER. There are 15 residues in the CDR3. The CDR3 nucleotides are TGCGCCAGCAGCCAAGACGGACAGGGAACCTACGAGCAGTACTTC. Residues: CASSQDGQGTYEQYF.

This clonotype was seen many times. The CDR3 is CASSLSTANYGYTF. The CDR3 nucleotides are TGTGCCAGCAGCTTGAGTACAGCTAACTATGGCTACACCTTC. The chain recombines TRBV5-6 with TRBJ1-2; no firm D call. The CDR3 extends over 14 amino acids. V shed 1 base and J shed 0 bases, with 7 bases lying between them. The germline gives CDR1 SGHDT, CDR2 YYEEEE.

V and J are TRBV11-2 and TRBJ2-2; D gene ambiguous. This CDR3 region has 13 residues. V lost 11 bases and J lost 5, with 15 bases in between. CDR1 and CDR2 (germline): SGHAT, FQNNGV. This chain's CDR3 is CAARTLGTGELFF. Written as DNA, the CDR3 is TGTGCCGCACGCACTCTCGGTACCGGGGAGCTGTTTTTT. The full variable domain, in which reference TRBV11-2 and TRBJ2-2 provide the parts outside the CDR3, is EAGVAQSPRYKIIEKRQSVAFWCNPISGHATLYWYQQILGQGPKLLIQFQNNGVVDDSQLPKDRFSAERLKGVDSTLKIQPAKLEDSAVYLCAARTLGTGELFFGEGSRLTVL.

In this sample, this clonotype turned up many times. In DNA form, the CDR3 reads TGTGCCAGCAGCAGGGTCGTCGAAAACACCATATATTTT. Translated: CASSRVVENTIYF. The V and J genes are TRBV9 and TRBJ1-3; D is ambiguous. Trimming removed 4 bases at V and 6 bases at J, with 11 bases between. Germline values: CDR1 SGDLS, CDR2 YYNGEE. CDR3 length: 13 amino acids.

The chain has TRBV10-3 and TRBJ2-7; perhaps TRBD2 as D (5 bases). Trimming cost V 4 bases and J 4 bases, with 8 bases left between them. CDR3 length equals 12 residues. Per germline, CDR1 ENHRY and CDR2 SYGVKD. CDR3 in amino acids: CAISGRGYEQYF. The CDR3 DNA follows: TGTGCCATCAGTGGAAGAGGGTACGAGCAGTACTTC.

V usage is TRBV6-4 and J usage is TRBJ2-1; D uncertain. Deletions cut 6 bases from V and 0 bases from J, with 15 bases between. CDR3 length equals 16 residues. The germline gives CDR1 MRHNA, CDR2 SNTAGT. The CDR3 protein is CASSDRLSSSYNEQFF. CDR3 DNA: TGTGCCAGCAGCGACCGACTTTCTAGCTCCTACAATGAGCAGTTCTTC.

This clonotype was seen repeatedly, ten times or more. The J gene is TRBJ2-1, the V gene TRBV18, with unresolved D. The CDR3 sequence is 12 residues long. V was cut by 4 bases and J by 4 bases, with 5 bases left in between. CDR1 is KGHSH, CDR2 LQKENI, per germline. CDR3 sequence: CASSRRYNEQFF. As DNA, the CDR3 is TGTGCCAGCTCACGACGGTACAATGAGCAGTTCTTC.

The chain is built from TRBV20-1 and TRBJ1-5, with D unclear. The germline gives CDR1 DFQATT, CDR2 SNEGSKA (reference sequence). The length of the CDR3 is 13 residues. The ends were cut back, 6 bases at V and 0 bases at J, with 9 bases in the middle. The CDR3 is CSALLHSNQPQHF. In DNA form, the CDR3 reads TGCAGTGCCCTTCTACATAGCAATCAGCCCCAGCATTTT.

Details on this clonotype: A clone one base away is much larger, so this may be a read error. The chain has TRBV12-3 or TRBV12-4 and TRBJ2-3; 10 nucleotides agree with TRBD2. CDR3 length: 16 residues. The CDR3, as DNA: TGTGTCAGCAGTTTACTGCAGCGGGGGGGCGCTGATACGCAGTATTTT. This codes for CVSSLLQRGGADTQYF.

This chain uses TRBV7-9 with TRBJ2-1; either TRBD1 or TRBD2 may fit D (5 bases each). Germline V CDR1 and CDR2: SEHNR, FQNEAQ (reference sequence). Trimming took off 6 bases at V and 7 bases at J, with 16 bases between the two ends. The CDR3 has 14 amino acids. The CDR3: CASSLPGTDNEQFF. The DNA of the CDR3 is TGTGCCAGCAGTTTACCCGGGACGGATAATGAGCAGTTCTTC.

This chain links TRBV20-1 with TRBJ2-5, with D perhaps given as TRBD1 or TRBD2 (5 bases each). V was clipped by 5 bases and J by 5 bases, with 18 bases between them. Germline CDR1 DFQATT, CDR2 SNEGSKA (reference sequence). The length of the CDR3 is 14 residues. Here the CDR3 DNA reads TGCAGTGCTTATGGACACCCCGGGAAGGAGACCCAGTACTTC. Translation: CSAYGHPGKETQYF.

About this clonotype itself: The junction differs from germline at one of its ends, possibly a read error. The genes are TRBV5-1 and TRBJ2-7, with a tentative D call TRBD2 (5 bases). Germline CDR1 is SGHRS and CDR2 is YFSETQ. The CDR3 consists of 15 residues. CDR3 coding DNA: TGCGCCAGCGGCTTAGCCGGGGAGATGGGGAACGAGCAGTACTTC. It is translated as CASGLAGEMGNEQYF.

The chain is built from TRBV10-3 and TRBJ2-2; 9 bases are shared with TRBD1. This CDR3 comprises 16 residues. J lost 4 bases, V lost 0 bases, and 3 bases had no gene match. Germline lookup yields CDR1 ENHRY and CDR2 SYGVKD. CDR3 DNA sequence: TGTGCCATCAGTGAGTCGAGACAGGGGGTCACCGGGGAGCTGTTTTTT. It yields the protein CAISESRQGVTGELFF.

This clonotype has at least ten counts. The V and J genes are TRBV20-1 and TRBJ1-2; maybe TRBD1 (5 bases). Germline assignment: CDR1 DFQATT and CDR2 SNEGSKA (reference sequence). Trimming stripped 3 bases from V and 3 bases from J, with 14 bases between. This CDR3 spans 14 amino acids. CDR3 sequence reads: CSARDLEGDYGYTF. CDR3 nucleotides: TGCAGTGCTAGGGACCTTGAAGGGGACTATGGCTACACCTTC.

The chain combines TRBV10-3 with TRBJ1-2, with D possibly TRBD1 on 6 matching bases. The CDR3 covers 15 residues. The V and J ends lost 7 bases and 3 bases respectively, with 18 bases between them. Looked up from germline, CDR1 is ENHRY and CDR2 is SYGVKD. The CDR3 region is CAINFAGGVDYGYTF. In nucleotides, the CDR3 is TGTGCCATCAATTTTGCGGGGGGCGTCGACTATGGCTACACCTTC.

This clonotype was counted only a few times. This chain uses TRBV5-1 with TRBJ2-1, with 8 bases fitting TRBD2. The junction had 10 bases not matched to a gene; V was cut back by 3 bases and J by 8 bases. Germline assignment: CDR1 SGHRS and CDR2 YFSETQ. The CDR3 spans 15 residues. This chain's CDR3 is CASSWTGTRGDEQFF. In DNA, the CDR3 is TGCGCCAGCAGCTGGACCGGGACTAGAGGCGATGAGCAGTTCTTC.

In this sample, this clonotype turned up a few times. The V and J genes are TRBV3-1 and TRBJ1-4; no firm D call. The CDR3 is 16 residues long. Looked up from germline, CDR1 is LGHDT and CDR2 is YNNKEL (reference sequence). Trimming pared 0 bases from V and 5 bases from J, leaving 13 bases between. The CDR3: CASSQDNPRANEKLFF. The CDR3 DNA follows: TGTGCCAGCAGCCAAGATAATCCGCGGGCGAATGAAAAACTGTTTTTT.

The genes are TRBV7-2 and TRBJ1-2; no clear D gene. The CDR3 loop spans 15 amino acids. Per germline, CDR1 SGHTA and CDR2 FQGNSA. Trimming shortened V by 2 bases and J by 0 bases, and 10 bases separated the two germline ends. The CDR3 nucleotides read TGTGCCAGCAGCTTATCAACGGGAGCTAACTATGGCTACACCTTC. It encodes CASSLSTGANYGYTF.

This clonotype was seen only a few times. The rearrangement joins TRBV5-4 to TRBJ2-3; 7 bases match TRBD2. CDR3 length equals 18 residues. Germline CDR1 is SGHNT and CDR2 is YYREEE (reference sequence). The junction had 15 bases not matched to a gene; V was cut back by 4 bases and J by 1 base. The chain's CDR3 is CASSAPPVSGDRTDTQYF. The DNA of the CDR3 is TGTGCCAGCAGCGCCCCCCCGGTGAGCGGGGACCGCACAGATACGCAGTATTTT.

J is TRBJ2-1 and V is TRBV5-5; perhaps TRBD2 as D (5 bases). The V end was cut by 2 bases, the J end by 1 base, with 10 bases between. The germline CDR1 and CDR2 sequences are SGHKS and YYEKEE (reference sequence). The CDR3 is made up of 15 amino acids. In DNA form, the CDR3 reads TGTGCCAGCAGCTTAAACGGGATATCCTACAATGAGCAGTTCTTC. Residues: CASSLNGISYNEQFF.

V and J are TRBV24-1 and TRBJ2-2; no reliable D call. V lost 3 bases and J lost 0, with 7 bases in between. Germline CDR1 KGHDR, CDR2 SFDVKD. The CDR3 runs to 15 residues. CDR3 sequence (DNA): TGTGCCACCAGTGATCCCCCCTCGAACACCGGGGAGCTGTTTTTT. This translates into CATSDPPSNTGELFF.

The rearrangement uses TRBV20-1 and TRBJ2-1; 8 bases align to TRBD2. The CDR3 is 15 amino acids. The germline gives CDR1 DFQATT, CDR2 SNEGSKA (reference sequence). Unmatched junction bases numbered 7, after V lost 0 bases and J lost 6 bases. As DNA, the CDR3 is TGCAGTGCTAGAGAGGGGACTAGGAGTGGCAATGAGCAGTTCTTC. Its translation: CSAREGTRSGNEQFF.

The rearrangement joins TRBV6-1 to TRBJ1-1, with a possible D match to TRBD1 (5 bases). V lost 6 bases to trimming and J lost 0 bases, with 14 bases between them. Germline values: CDR1 MNHNS, CDR2 SASEGT. This CDR3 is built from 15 residues. CDR3 in DNA: TGTGCCAGCAGACCGAGGACACCTATGAACACTGAAGCTTTCTTT. Its translation is CASRPRTPMNTEAFF.

The chain combines TRBV7-2 with TRBJ1-2; the D is unclear. With 3 bases removed from V and 3 bases from J, the gap between germline ends came to 17 bases. The CDR3 covers 16 residues. CDR1 SGHTA and CDR2 FQGNSA come from the germline V gene. The CDR3 DNA is TGTGCCAGCAGCTTGTCGAAGGAAATGGTATACTATGGCTACACCTTC. Its protein is CASSLSKEMVYYGYTF.

The rearrangement links TRBV29-1 to TRBJ2-2; TRBD2 aligns across 8 bases. The CDR3 loop spans 15 amino acids. In germline, CDR1 is SQVTM, CDR2 ANQGSEA. The trim removed 7 bases at V and 2 bases at J, leaving 9 bases unmatched. The CDR3 region is CSGDPGLGNTGELFF. The CDR3 nucleotides read TGCAGCGGCGACCCGGGACTAGGCAACACCGGGGAGCTGTTTTTT.

This chain links TRBV15 with TRBJ2-7, with TRBD2 as a possible D gene (6 bases). The V gene lost 0 bases and the J gene lost 4 bases, with 13 bases spanning the gap. The CDR3 consists of 15 residues. Germline V gives CDR1 LNHNV, CDR2 YYDKDF (reference sequence). The CDR3 region is CATSRESVAAYEQYF. CDR3 bases: TGTGCCACCAGCAGAGAGTCGGTAGCGGCGTACGAGCAGTACTTC.

This chain uses TRBV5-1 with TRBJ2-7; a weak D match, TRBD2 (6 bases). The CDR3 is 13 amino acids. Trimming cost V 1 base and J 3 bases, with 8 bases left between them. Germline values: CDR1 SGHRS, CDR2 YFSETQ. Here the CDR3 DNA reads TGCGCCAGCAGCTTGTCGGACTACTACGAGCAGTACTTC. As protein: CASSLSDYYEQYF.

This clonotype was picked up many times. The chain uses TRBV29-1 and TRBJ1-2; no definite D call. Deletions cut 1 base from V and 4 bases from J, with 10 bases between. This CDR3 is built from 13 residues. Germline CDR1 and CDR2: SQVTM and ANQGSEA. The CDR3 sequence: CSVEARPRYGYTF. DNA for the CDR3: TGCAGCGTTGAAGCGCGGCCGCGCTATGGCTACACCTTC.